This T cell receptor (beta chain) was observed in a study of shared clonotypes between healthy human individuals. Deep-level assay runs were performed. The table came from immunoSEQ multiplex PCR; TCRdb's copy has only in-frame clones and leaves some out. The table has under 600,000 clones, about 96% seen once; the top ten hold about 0.06%. Trimming cost V 1 base and J 3 bases, with 2 bases left between them. Germline CDR1 SQVTM, CDR2 ANQGSEA. CDR3 length: 11 residues. Turning to this clone: The identical CDR3 is also encoded by other nucleotide sequences in the sample.

This receptor was obtained from a woman under 40 in good health. The chain couples TRBV29-1 to TRBJ2-3; D not resolved. The sample comprised naive CD4+ T cells sorted from blood. The subset was: CD45RA+ positively selected. CDR3 protein: CSVEGTDTQYF. The DNA of the CDR3 is TGCAGCGTTGAAGGGACAGATACGCAGTATTTT.